A selection of T cell receptor beta chains follows, all from one sample in a study of control samples from healthy donors and cancer patients. TCRdb's copy holds only in-frame clones and misses some; the assay was immunoSEQ multiplex PCR. In the table there are roughly 130,000 clones, 80% to 95% of which are singletons. Sequenced: blood. The receptors stem from a man younger than 30 in good health. CDR3s leave out the opening cysteine and the closing phenylalanine or tryptophan. Each record gives: CDR3 protein, V gene, clone size, J gene. Size values are once, few and many counts, or a class for expanded clones, and some rows have none.

CDR3 protein: ASSLVGGLTGELF
V gene: TRBV7-9
clone size: -
J gene: TRBJ2-2

CDR3 protein: ASSDSIGRGLGEGYT
V gene: TRBV6-4
clone size: -
J gene: TRBJ1-2

CDR3 protein: ASSQEGGAGGPF
V gene: TRBV4-1
clone size: -
J gene: TRBJ2-1

CDR3 protein: ASSESPGGYGYT
V gene: TRBV6-1
clone size: -
J gene: TRBJ1-2

CDR3 protein: ASSQDDARGGYT
V gene: TRBV14
clone size: -
J gene: TRBJ1-2

CDR3 protein: ASSPGHTYSNQPQH
V gene: TRBV2
clone size: -
J gene: TRBJ1-5

CDR3 protein: ASSPGGRLNTEAF
V gene: TRBV5-1
clone size: -
J gene: TRBJ1-1

CDR3 protein: ASSFVGTANYGYT
V gene: TRBV7-2
clone size: -
J gene: TRBJ1-2

CDR3 protein: ASTFGSGLQETQY
V gene: TRBV7-6
clone size: -
J gene: TRBJ2-5

CDR3 protein: ASSWGALHYEQY
V gene: TRBV13
clone size: -
J gene: TRBJ2-7

CDR3 protein: ASSQDRLAGGYWETQY
V gene: TRBV3-1/TRBV3-2
clone size: -
J gene: TRBJ2-5

CDR3 protein: ASSPSITGELF
V gene: TRBV6-5
clone size: -
J gene: TRBJ2-2

CDR3 protein: ASSSGTGPRTEAF
V gene: TRBV5-6
clone size: -
J gene: TRBJ1-1

CDR3 protein: ASSYSSTGELF
V gene: TRBV6-5
clone size: -
J gene: TRBJ2-2

CDR3 protein: ASRADRASTDTQY
V gene: TRBV5-4
clone size: -
J gene: TRBJ2-3

CDR3 protein: ASSVGANVYGYT
V gene: TRBV2
clone size: once
J gene: TRBJ1-2

CDR3 protein: ASSKGQGLAQPQH
V gene: TRBV18
clone size: -
J gene: TRBJ1-5

CDR3 protein: ASSLEDIGAEQY
V gene: TRBV7-9
clone size: -
J gene: TRBJ2-7

CDR3 protein: ASSLNQGGYEQY
V gene: TRBV5-1
clone size: -
J gene: TRBJ2-7

CDR3 protein: ASGYNSAGTDTQY
V gene: TRBV5-1
clone size: once
J gene: TRBJ2-3

CDR3 protein: ATSRGTASNQPQH
V gene: TRBV15
clone size: -
J gene: TRBJ1-5

CDR3 protein: ASSLVEGNTEAF
V gene: TRBV5-6
clone size: -
J gene: TRBJ1-1